The 16 T cell receptor beta chains listed next were all sequenced from one sample in a study of T cell repertoires in breast cancer. An expanded emulsion RT-PCR with primers for all TCR V genes paired CD8+ T cell chains. Unpaired genes were suppressed by blocking oligonucleotides during a second nested PCR. TCRdb called the emulsion pairing reads again in MiXCR, with one record for every CDR3 protein. The sample contains about 40,000 distinct CDR3 sequences, under 50% of which appear only once. Material: CD8+ T cells. The receptors stem from a pool of human donors with breast cancer or a healthy control (not recorded which).

This clonotype has just a few counts. Here the CDR3 reads CASSLAGEYYEQYF. The DNA of the CDR3 is TGTGCCAGCAGTCTAGCGGGAGAGTACTACGAGCAGTACTTC. The chain has TRBV6-6 and TRBJ2-7, with 10 bases matching TRBD2. J was trimmed by 3 bases and V by 5 bases; bases with no gene match: 4. In germline, CDR1 is MNHNY, CDR2 SVGAGI (reference sequence). This CDR3 comprises 14 residues.

About this clonotype: The junction departs from germline at one end; a sequencing error may be responsible. The gene calls are TRBV15 and TRBJ2-1; TRBD1 matches at 7 bases. The CDR3 is 16 amino acids. Germline V lookup: CDR1 LNHNV, CDR2 YYDKDF (reference sequence). CDR3 sequence: CTTSRGGTGVYNEQFF. DNA of the CDR3: TGTACCACCAGCAGAGGCGGAACAGGGGTCTACAATGAGCAGTTCTTC.

V is TRBV15 and J is TRBJ2-1; D gene unclear. Germline V CDR1 and CDR2: LNHNV, YYDKDF (reference sequence). Trimming stripped 0 bases from V and 8 bases from J, with 11 bases between. This CDR3 is built from 14 residues. The CDR3 bases are TGTGCCACCAGCAGAGATCGAGTGTTCGATGAGCAGTTCTTC. Its protein is CATSRDRVFDEQFF.

There are a few counts of this clonotype. V usage is TRBV5-1 and J usage is TRBJ1-1; D call uncertain. CDR1 and CDR2 from the germline V gene are SGHRS and YFSETQ. V was clipped by 5 bases and J by 1 base, with 12 bases between them. There are 14 residues in the CDR3. Written as DNA, the CDR3 is TGCGCCAGCAGTATCGGACCCCAGAACACTGAAGCTTTCTTT. This gives the protein CASSIGPQNTEAFF.

The V gene is TRBV18, the J gene TRBJ1-2; the D gene is possibly TRBD1 (5 bases). The CDR3 sequence is 11 residues long. V lost 3 bases and J lost 7, with 6 bases in between. CDR1 and CDR2 (germline): KGHSH, LQKENI. The DNA of the CDR3 is TGTGCCAGCTCACCGGGGGGTGGCTACACCTTC. It codes for CASSPGGGYTF.

This sequence joins TRBV20-1 and TRBJ2-7; D is uncertain. V shed 6 bases and J shed 3 bases, with 24 bases lying between them. Per the germline V gene, CDR1 is DFQATT and CDR2 is SNEGSKA (reference sequence). CDR3 length: 16 amino acids. CDR3 sequence: CSAFDRRVTVGYEQYF. In nucleotides, the CDR3 is TGCAGTGCATTCGATCGTCGGGTCACAGTAGGCTACGAGCAGTACTTC.

Remarks on this clonotype: A much larger clone is a single base away; this may be a read error. Because it lacks the conserved phenylalanine or tryptophan at the end, this CDR3 is likely a read error. The chain links TRBV12-3 or TRBV12-4 to TRBJ1-1; D not resolved. CDR3 length equals 11 residues. V was clipped by 6 bases and J by 8 bases, with 10 bases between them. CDR3 residues: CASRRQGEAFL. CDR3 nucleotide sequence: TGTGCCAGCAGGCGACAAGGGGAAGCTTTCCTT.

This clonotype was found many times. The chain recombines TRBV20-1 with TRBJ1-1; 9 bases fit TRBD1. There are 16 residues in the CDR3. Germline values: CDR1 DFQATT, CDR2 SNEGSKA (reference sequence). Losses at the gene ends were 5 bases for V and 7 bases for J; bases not matched to a gene: 17. In DNA form, the CDR3 reads TGCAGTGCTCCTAACCAGGGACAGGGAGCGGTAGATGAAGCTTTCTTT. It encodes CSAPNQGQGAVDEAFF.

Remarks on this clonotype: This may stem from a read error, because a much larger clone lies one nucleotide away. This sequence joins TRBV14 and TRBJ1-5, with a tentative D call TRBD1 (6 bases). Germline V CDR1 and CDR2: SGHDN, FVKESK. The CDR3 runs 13 residues. V lost 6 bases and J 5 bases, leaving 11 bases between the germline ends. Written as DNA, the CDR3 is TGTGCCAGCAGTTGGACAGTTGATCAGCCCCAGCATTTT. Residues: CASSWTVDQPQHF.

This clonotype has a count of ten or more. For the CDR3, the DNA is TGTGCCAGCAGAAGACAGGCCCTTTCACCCCTCCACTTT. The encoded protein is CASRRQALSPLHF. This sequence joins TRBV6-1 and TRBJ1-6; D is perhaps TRBD1 (6 bases). Between the trimmed V and J ends, which lost 6 bases and 9 bases, there was a span of 12 bases. The germline V gene encodes CDR1 MNHNS and CDR2 SASEGT. The CDR3 sequence is 13 residues long.

The chain combines TRBV5-1 with TRBJ2-5; 14 bases are shared with TRBD2. V lost 4 bases, J lost 5 bases, and 7 bases stayed unmatched. This CDR3 is 16 amino acids long. Germline V CDR1 and CDR2: SGHRS, YFSETQ. The CDR3 DNA reads as TGCGCCAGCAGCAAGGGACTAGCGGGAGACACGGAGACCCAGTACTTC. Its translation is CASSKGLAGDTETQYF.

Here the CDR3 DNA reads TGCAGTGCTAGAGGTTCGGGTCGGGGGGGTTATGGAGGCTACACCTTC. Amino acid sequence: CSARGSGRGGYGGYTF. The V and J genes are TRBV20-1 and TRBJ1-2, with D possibly TRBD1 on 5 matching bases. V dropped 1 base and J dropped 8 bases, with 23 bases sitting between them. CDR1 and CDR2 from the germline V gene are DFQATT and SNEGSKA (reference sequence). CDR3 length equals 16 residues.

V usage is TRBV6-6 and J usage is TRBJ2-5; TRBD1 is a possible D gene (7 bases). The V end was cut by 2 bases, the J end by 9 bases, with 19 bases between. The germline V gene has CDR1 MNHNY and CDR2 SVGAGI (reference sequence). The CDR3 has 15 residues. The CDR3 nucleotides are TGTGCCAGCAGTTACCCGACCACAGGGGAGGAGGCCCAGTACTTC. Translating it yields CASSYPTTGEEAQYF.

The sample holds many counts of this clonotype. The gene calls are TRBV10-3 and TRBJ1-1; D remains unclear. This CDR3 region has 13 residues. V lost 11 bases and J 3 bases, leaving 16 bases between the germline ends. Looked up from germline, CDR1 is ENHRY and CDR2 is SYGVKD. The CDR3: CASSGREDTEAFF. CDR3 nucleotide sequence: TGTGCCTCATCAGGTCGGGAGGACACTGAAGCTTTCTTT.

The rearrangement uses TRBV18 and TRBJ2-7; TRBD2 matches 11 bases. V was clipped by 2 bases and J by 3 bases; unmatched bases: 3. Germline CDR1 KGHSH, CDR2 LQKENI. There are 15 residues in the CDR3. Here the CDR3 reads CASSPILAGVYEQYF. CDR3 DNA sequence: TGTGCCAGCTCACCAATACTAGCGGGAGTCTACGAGCAGTACTTC.

This clonotype appeared a single time. The rearrangement links TRBV12-3 or TRBV12-4 to TRBJ2-1; no firm D call. Deletions cut 3 bases from V and 1 base from J, with 19 bases between. The CDR3 runs 18 residues. This CDR3 reads CASSFKSAQVLSYNEQFF. The CDR3 DNA sequence: TGTGCCAGCAGTTTTAAATCCGCGCAGGTCCTGTCCTACAATGAGCAGTTCTTC.